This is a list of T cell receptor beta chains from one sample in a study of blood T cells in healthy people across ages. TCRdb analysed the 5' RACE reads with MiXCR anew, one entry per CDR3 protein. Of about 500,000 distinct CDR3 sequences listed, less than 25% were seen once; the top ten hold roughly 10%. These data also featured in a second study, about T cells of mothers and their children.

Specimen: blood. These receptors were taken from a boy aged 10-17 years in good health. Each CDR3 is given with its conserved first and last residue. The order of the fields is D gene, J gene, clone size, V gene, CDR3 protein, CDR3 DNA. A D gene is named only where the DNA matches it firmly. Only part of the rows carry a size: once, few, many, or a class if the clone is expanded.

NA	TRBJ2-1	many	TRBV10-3	CAISESTAANEQFF	TGTGCCATCAGTGAGTCGACCGCCGCCAATGAGCAGTTCTTC
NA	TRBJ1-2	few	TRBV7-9	CASSWTGTEGYTF	TGTGCCAGCAGCTGGACGGGCACGGAGGGCTACACCTTC
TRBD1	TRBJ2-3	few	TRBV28	CASRPRDSDVPDTQYF	TGTGCCAGCAGACCACGGGACAGTGATGTGCCAGATACGCAGTATTTT
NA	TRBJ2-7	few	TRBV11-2	CASSLDPLRVEFYEQYF	TGTGCCAGCAGCTTAGACCCTCTGAGGGTAGAGTTCTACGAGCAGTACTTC
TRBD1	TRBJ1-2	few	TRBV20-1	CSARRGQGDYGYTF	TGCAGTGCTAGAAGGGGACAGGGTGACTATGGCTACACCTTC
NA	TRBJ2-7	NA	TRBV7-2	CASSLAPSDSSYEQYF	TGTGCCAGCAGCTTAGCTCCTAGCGATTCTTCCTACGAGCAGTACTTC
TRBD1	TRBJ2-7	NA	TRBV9	CASSPQVGQGLYEQYF	TGTGCCAGCAGCCCGCAGGTGGGACAGGGTTTATACGAGCAGTACTTC
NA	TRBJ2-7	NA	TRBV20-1	CSARVGGVDYEQYF	TGCAGTGCTAGAGTAGGAGGGGTAGACTACGAGCAGTACTTC
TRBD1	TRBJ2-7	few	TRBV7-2	CASSPSGQGMYEQYF	TGTGCCAGCAGCCCATCGGGACAGGGGATGTACGAGCAGTACTTC
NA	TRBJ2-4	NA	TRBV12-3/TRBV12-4	CASSPLIAKNIQYF	TGTGCCAGCAGTCCCCTGATAGCCAAAAACATTCAGTACTTC
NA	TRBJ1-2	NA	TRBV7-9	CASSLARTDINYGYTF	TGTGCCAGCAGCTTAGCACGGACAGATATTAACTATGGCTACACCTTC
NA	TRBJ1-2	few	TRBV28	CASSWTASYTF	TGTGCCAGCAGTTGGACCGCGAGCTACACCTTC
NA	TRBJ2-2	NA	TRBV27	CASSLSVGFAGELFF	TGTGCCAGCAGTTTATCGGTGGGGTTCGCGGGGGAGCTGTTTTTT
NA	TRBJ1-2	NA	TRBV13	CASSLGLAGHYGYTF	TGTGCCAGCAGCTTAGGGCTGGCAGGGCACTATGGCTACACCTTC
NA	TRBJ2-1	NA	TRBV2	CASSELFWEQFF	TGTGCCAGCAGTGAACTCTTTTGGGAGCAGTTCTTC
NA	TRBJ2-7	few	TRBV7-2	CASSSIMDSSYEQYF	TGTGCCAGCAGTTCAATCATGGACAGCTCCTACGAGCAGTACTTC
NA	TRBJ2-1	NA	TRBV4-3	CASSQGWGASYNEQFF	TGCGCCAGCAGCCAAGGGTGGGGTGCCTCCTACAATGAGCAGTTCTTC
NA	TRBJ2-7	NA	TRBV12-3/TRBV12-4	CASSLWQGPYEQYF	TGTGCCAGCAGTTTATGGCAGGGGCCCTACGAGCAGTACTTC
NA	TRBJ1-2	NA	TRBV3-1	CASSSVLGASGYTF	TGTGCCAGCAGCTCTGTCCTGGGGGCTTCTGGCTACACCTTC
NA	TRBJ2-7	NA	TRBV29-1	CSVEFSGGTYEQYF	TGCAGCGTTGAGTTTTCAGGGGGGACCTACGAGCAGTACTTC
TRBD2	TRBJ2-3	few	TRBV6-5	CASSYSGLAGGPDLTDTQYF	TGTGCCAGCAGTTACTCGGGACTAGCGGGGGGGCCGGATCTCACAGATACGCAGTATTTT
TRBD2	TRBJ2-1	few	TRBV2	CASGGRGRVHEQFF	TGTGCCAGCGGGGGGAGGGGAAGGGTTCATGAGCAGTTCTTC
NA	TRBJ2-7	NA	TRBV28	CATEGGNLGDTYEQYF	TGTGCCACCGAGGGGGGCAACCTGGGGGACACCTACGAGCAGTACTTC
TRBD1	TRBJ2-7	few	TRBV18	CASSTDRVGEQYF	TGTGCCAGCTCAACCGACAGGGTGGGCGAGCAGTACTTC
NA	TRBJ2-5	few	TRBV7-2	CASSLVSSGVQGETQYF	TGTGCCAGCAGCTTAGTTAGCAGCGGTGTCCAAGGAGAGACCCAGTACTTC
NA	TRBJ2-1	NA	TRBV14	CAGSQMGGASNEQFF	TGTGCCGGCAGCCAAATGGGGGGCGCGAGTAATGAGCAGTTCTTC
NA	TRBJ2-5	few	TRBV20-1	CSARDAAAGLLRTQYF	TGCAGTGCTCGCGACGCTGCGGCGGGCCTACTTCGGACCCAGTACTTC
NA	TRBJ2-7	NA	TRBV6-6	CASSPLSIGSSWEQYF	TGTGCCAGCAGTCCTCTATCTATAGGGTCCTCGTGGGAGCAGTACTTC
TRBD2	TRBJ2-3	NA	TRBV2	CASSVSGRDTQYF	TGTGCCAGCAGTGTTAGCGGGAGGGATACGCAGTATTTT
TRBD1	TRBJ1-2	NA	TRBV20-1	CSAVKGAAGYTF	TGCAGTGCTGTGAAGGGGGCGGCCGGCTACACCTTC
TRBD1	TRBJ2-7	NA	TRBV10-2	CASSGPQGAAYEQYF	TGCGCCAGCAGTGGGCCACAGGGGGCAGCCTACGAGCAGTACTTC
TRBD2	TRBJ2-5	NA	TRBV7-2	CASRLTTSGFETQYF	TGTGCCAGCAGACTCACGACTAGCGGGTTCGAGACCCAGTACTTC
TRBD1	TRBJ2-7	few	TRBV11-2	CASSLGLLLDRVRGEQYF	TGTGCCAGCAGCTTAGGGCTCCTATTGGACAGGGTTAGGGGCGAGCAGTACTTC
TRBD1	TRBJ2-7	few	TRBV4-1	CASSQEDRGLREQYF	TGCGCCAGCAGCCAAGAGGATAGGGGGCTCAGGGAGCAGTACTTC
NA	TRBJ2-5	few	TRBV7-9	CASSSSNRTVGQETQYF	TGTGCCAGCAGCTCTTCAAATCGAACAGTAGGCCAAGAGACCCAGTACTTC
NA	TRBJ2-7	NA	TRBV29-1	CAYKGQDLYEQYF	TGCGCCTACAAGGGGCAGGACCTCTACGAGCAGTACTTC